A selection of T cell receptor beta chains follows, all from one sample in a study of sequential checkpoint blockade in melanoma. Sequencing was performed with immunoSEQ multiplex PCR; in TCRdb, only in-frame clones are kept and a portion is missing. The sample carries about 9,600 clones, less than 25% recorded once. Material: tumor tissue (inferred from file names), obtained from a patient given nivolumab and ipilimumab in sequence. These receptors were taken from a human donor with melanoma. CDR3s include the opening cysteine and the closing phenylalanine or tryptophan. Fields, in order: clone size, V gene, J gene, D gene, CDR3 DNA, CDR3 protein. D genes are given only for firm matches. Expanded clones are given a class, and other clones once, few, many or no size at all.

clone size: .
V gene: TRBV9
J gene: TRBJ2-2
D gene: .
CDR3 DNA: TGTGCCAGCAGTGGGTTGCAGGACACCGGGGAGCTGTTTTTT
CDR3 protein: CASSGLQDTGELFF

clone size: .
V gene: TRBV28
J gene: TRBJ2-2
D gene: .
CDR3 DNA: TGTGCCAGCAGTTTAGGGTACACCGGGGAGCTGTTTTTT
CDR3 protein: CASSLGYTGELFF

clone size: .
V gene: TRBV19
J gene: TRBJ2-2
D gene: .
CDR3 DNA: TGTGCCAGTAGCCCCACGCCGGCCGGAACCGGGGAGCTGTTTTTT
CDR3 protein: CASSPTPAGTGELFF

clone size: many
V gene: TRBV6-8
J gene: TRBJ2-3
D gene: TRBD1
CDR3 DNA: TGTGCCAGCTCCCCCCGGGCAGGGGGCTCAGATACGCAGTATTTT
CDR3 protein: CASSPRAGGSDTQYF

clone size: medium-sized
V gene: TRBV11-3
J gene: TRBJ2-3
D gene: .
CDR3 DNA: TGTGCCAGCAGCTTGAAAGGGAACACAGATACGCAGTATTTT
CDR3 protein: CASSLKGNTDTQYF

clone size: few
V gene: TRBV11-3
J gene: TRBJ2-1
D gene: TRBD2
CDR3 DNA: TGTGCCAGCAGCTCCCCATGGGCGGGAGCTCCCGACAATGAGCAGTTCTTC
CDR3 protein: CASSSPWAGAPDNEQFF

clone size: once
V gene: TRBV5-1
J gene: TRBJ2-7
D gene: TRBD1
CDR3 DNA: TGCGCCAGCAGGCCGGGACAGGGGGCCTACGAGCAGTACTTC
CDR3 protein: CASRPGQGAYEQYF

clone size: few
V gene: TRBV18
J gene: TRBJ2-1
D gene: .
CDR3 DNA: TGTGCCAGCTCACCACGTGGGCCGCCGTACAATGAGCAGTTCTTC
CDR3 protein: CASSPRGPPYNEQFF

clone size: many
V gene: TRBV12-5
J gene: TRBJ2-7
D gene: TRBD2
CDR3 DNA: TGTGCCAGCTCGCCCGGGACTAACTACGAGCAGTACTTC
CDR3 protein: CASSPGTNYEQYF

clone size: .
V gene: TRBV6-8
J gene: TRBJ2-7
D gene: TRBD2
CDR3 DNA: TGTGCCAGCAGTGTCAATAGCGGGAGCATATACGAGCAGTACTTC
CDR3 protein: CASSVNSGSIYEQYF

clone size: .
V gene: TRBV29-1
J gene: TRBJ1-1
D gene: TRBD1
CDR3 DNA: TGCAGCGTTGAAGTCGGACAGGGGGACACTGAAGCTTTCTTT
CDR3 protein: CSVEVGQGDTEAFF

clone size: many
V gene: TRBV11-3
J gene: TRBJ1-1
D gene: .
CDR3 DNA: TGTGCCAGCAGCTTAACGGCGGGCGACACTGAAGCTTTCTTT
CDR3 protein: CASSLTAGDTEAFF

clone size: medium-sized
V gene: TRBV11-3
J gene: TRBJ2-1
D gene: TRBD1
CDR3 DNA: TGTGCCAGCAGCTCACCCGGGACAGGATACAATGAGCAGTTCTTC
CDR3 protein: CASSSPGTGYNEQFF

clone size: .
V gene: TRBV7-4
J gene: TRBJ2-3
D gene: .
CDR3 DNA: TGTGCCAGCAGCTTAGGAACAGGGTATCCGCAGTATTTT
CDR3 protein: CASSLGTGYPQYF

clone size: .
V gene: TRBV6-8
J gene: TRBJ1-5
D gene: TRBD1
CDR3 DNA: TGTGCCATCAGTGGGACAGGGCGGTCCAGCAATCAGCCCCAGCATTTT
CDR3 protein: CAISGTGRSSNQPQHF

clone size: .
V gene: TRBV19
J gene: TRBJ2-4
D gene: .
CDR3 DNA: TGTGCCAGTAGTGGTGGCCGGGGGGCGGTAGCCAAAAACATTCAGTACTTC
CDR3 protein: CASSGGRGAVAKNIQYF

clone size: .
V gene: TRBV19
J gene: TRBJ1-5
D gene: .
CDR3 DNA: TGTGCCAGTAAGTGGGGCGGCGCCGGCCTTAGCAATCAGCCCCAGCATTTT
CDR3 protein: CASKWGGAGLSNQPQHF

clone size: few
V gene: TRBV9
J gene: TRBJ2-2
D gene: .
CDR3 DNA: TGTGCCAGCAGCTTACAGAACACCGGGGAGCTGTTTTTT
CDR3 protein: CASSLQNTGELFF

clone size: .
V gene: TRBV19
J gene: TRBJ1-4
D gene: .
CDR3 DNA: TGTGCCAGTAGCCCGCTTGGGAGGGGATTTGAGGAAAAACTGTTTTTT
CDR3 protein: CASSPLGRGFEEKLFF

clone size: few
V gene: TRBV18
J gene: TRBJ2-5
D gene: .
CDR3 DNA: TGTGCCAGCTCACCACCGGGGACGAATGGGGGGACCCAGTACTTC
CDR3 protein: CASSPPGTNGGTQYF

clone size: many
V gene: TRBV11-3
J gene: TRBJ2-7
D gene: TRBD2
CDR3 DNA: TGTGCCAGCAGCTTCCCCGGGGGTAGCGGGTCCTACGAGCAGTACTTC
CDR3 protein: CASSFPGGSGSYEQYF

clone size: few
V gene: TRBV15
J gene: TRBJ2-2
D gene: TRBD2
CDR3 DNA: TGTGCCACCAGCCTTATAGCGGGAGGGTTTTCCGGGGAGCTGTTTTTT
CDR3 protein: CATSLIAGGFSGELFF

clone size: many
V gene: TRBV27
J gene: TRBJ2-7
D gene: TRBD1
CDR3 DNA: TGTGCCAGCAGTCCCTGGCAGGGGGTCAACGAGCAGTACTTC
CDR3 protein: CASSPWQGVNEQYF

clone size: .
V gene: TRBV10-2
J gene: TRBJ2-7
D gene: .
CDR3 DNA: TGCGCCAGCAGTGTAGGACTCTACGAGCAGTACTTC
CDR3 protein: CASSVGLYEQYF

clone size: .
V gene: TRBV19
J gene: TRBJ2-3
D gene: TRBD1
CDR3 DNA: TGTGCCAGTAGCGACAGGGGCTCTACAGATACGCAGTATTTT
CDR3 protein: CASSDRGSTDTQYF

clone size: few
V gene: TRBV9
J gene: TRBJ1-2
D gene: TRBD1
CDR3 DNA: TGTGCCAGCAGCGTAGAAGGGACAGCCTATGGCTACACCTTC
CDR3 protein: CASSVEGTAYGYTF

clone size: .
V gene: TRBV5-1
J gene: TRBJ2-1
D gene: TRBD2
CDR3 DNA: TGCGCCAGCAGCCTTATAGCGGGAGTGTCCTACAATGAGCAGTTCTTC
CDR3 protein: CASSLIAGVSYNEQFF

clone size: .
V gene: TRBV19
J gene: TRBJ1-2
D gene: TRBD1
CDR3 DNA: TGTGCCAGTAGGAAACAGGGGGCAAACTATGGCTACACCTTC
CDR3 protein: CASRKQGANYGYTF

clone size: large
V gene: TRBV6-8
J gene: TRBJ2-2
D gene: .
CDR3 DNA: TGTGCCAGCAGTTACTCCATTAACAGTTACACCGGGGAGCTGTTTTTT
CDR3 protein: CASSYSINSYTGELFF

clone size: .
V gene: TRBV12-5
J gene: TRBJ2-1
D gene: .
CDR3 DNA: TGTGCTAGTGGTCCCGCCAATAGCGTATACAATGAGCAGTTCTTC
CDR3 protein: CASGPANSVYNEQFF

clone size: many
V gene: TRBV13
J gene: TRBJ2-7
D gene: TRBD2
CDR3 DNA: TGTGCCAGCAGCTTAGATAGCGGGAGCTACGAGCAGTACTTC
CDR3 protein: CASSLDSGSYEQYF